This T cell receptor beta chain emerged from a study of blood T cell repertoires in COVID-19. Across the study: From the United States, Italy and Spain came samples of acute and convalescent COVID-19. The analysed material was cDNA or gDNA that came from T cells, B-cell-depleted T cells, or PBMCs.

Data came from immunoSEQ multiplex PCR; TCRdb stores just in-frame clones and leaves some out. The data show 150,000 or so clones, roughly nine tenths seen once. Losses at the gene ends were 0 bases for V and 11 bases for J; bases not matched to a gene: 8. The CDR3 contains 14 residues. Germline values: CDR1 SGHRS, CDR2 YFSETQ. The chain recombines TRBV5-1 with TRBJ1-2, with 9 positions matching TRBD1. This receptor was identified in a man between 45 and 60 years old with acute or convalescent COVID-19. Sequencing was done on a sample of peripheral blood. The CDR3 is CASSLEGQGNVYTF. The DNA for the CDR3 is TGCGCCAGCAGCTTGGAGGGACAGGGAAATGTTTACACCTTC.